This T cell receptor (beta chain) was retrieved from a study of OX40 agonist ivuxolimab in advanced cancers. At the level of the whole study: Ivuxolimab was an agonistic, fully human IgG2 monoclonal antibody directed against OX40 (CD134), a costimulatory receptor. Intravenous ivuxolimab was administered to patients every 2 weeks at six dose levels: 0.01, 0.1, 0.3, 1.5, 3 and 10 mg/kg. Of the approximately 50 dose-escalation patients, hepatocellular carcinoma was present in 19, melanoma in roughly 15, renal cell carcinoma in 9 and head and neck cancer in 9. The dose-escalation cohort was around 83% male with a mean age of roughly 62 years, ranging from 23 to 79. Patients were allowed to have had prior anti-PD-1, anti-PD-L1 or anti-CTLA-4 therapy, and more than 30% of the dose-escalation patients had previously received checkpoint inhibitors. Partial responses occurred in three dose-escalation patients: two with cutaneous melanoma and one with hepatocellular carcinoma. Peripheral TCRbeta sequencing was intended to test whether TCR sequence diversity was altered and clonal T-cell expansion was caused by ivuxolimab. The paper covers the monotherapy dose-escalation part of the phase I ivuxolimab trial, which included N ≈ 52 patients. What the study reported, not specific to this receptor: Low levels of normalized T-cell clonal expansion were also seen in some patients who did not respond. After ivuxolimab, more expanded clones were found on average in CD8+ T cells than in CD4+ T cells. At doses of 0.1 to 3.0 mg/kg, clonal expansion of both CD4+ and CD8+ T cells in blood was seen between baseline and week 6. In the 0.1-3.0 mg/kg groups, partial responders had among the lowest normalized peripheral clonal expansion, particularly in CD8+ T cells. The antigen specificity of the clonally expanded peripheral T cells was not determined.

A remark on this clone: The specificity of this receptor is unknown. The record has no base qualities; no much larger clone is one base away.

Patients with a history of autoimmune disease or receiving systemic immunosuppression were excluded from the trial. Peripheral blood for TCR sequencing was collected from all dose cohorts at baseline, on cycle 4 day 1, and on cycle 7 day 1. The samples were drawn from a first-in-human, open-label, multicenter phase I dose-escalation trial of ivuxolimab. The trial enrolled adults with locally advanced or metastatic head and neck squamous cell, hepatocellular, melanoma or renal cell carcinoma. CD4+ and CD8+ T cells were sorted separately from peripheral blood before TCR sequencing. From cysteine to phenylalanine, the CDR3 is 14 amino acids long. This entry keeps only the CDR3 DNA: 42 bases, framed from base 1. The V end loses 1 base and the J end loses 3 bases, and a stretch of 10 bases separates them. CDR1 is given as LNHNV and CDR2 as YYDKDF, both from the germline V gene (reference sequence). For sequencing of the TCRbeta CDR3 region, genomic DNA was extracted from the sorted cells. TCRbeta CDR3 regions were sequenced using the immunoSEQ Assay. TCRdb carries this immuneACCESS record with in-frame sequences only. Its versions omit some clonotypes, under half of them owing to an unresolved V gene in the studies checked, with the rest unexplained. The sample table holds around 70,000 clones, of which around nine tenths were seen once. The top ten clones comprise roughly 0.98% of the sample.

This sequence uses TRBV15 and TRBJ2-7; there is no confident call for the D gene. The TCR comes from an adult with an advanced solid tumor such as melanoma, head and neck, liver or kidney cancer. This specimen consisted of CD4+ or CD8+ T cells sorted from blood, obtained in a trial of the OX40 agonist ivuxolimab. The DNA is as follows: TGTGCCACCAGCAGAGTGCCGGTAATCTACGAGCAGTACTTC. Its translation reads: CATSRVPVIYEQYF.